Presented here are 6 T cell receptor beta chains from one specimen sequenced in a study of CDR3 diversity in severe acne. TCRdb fed the PCR reads into MiXCR, producing one record per CDR3 protein. Among more than 85,000 distinct CDR3 sequences listed, 51% were seen once. What was sequenced was blood. The origin of the receptors is a male donor with acne.

This chain joins TRBV29-1 and TRBJ2-1; D is undetermined. Judging by the DNA end, TRBJ2-5 fits better; the J call may be wrong. There are 10 residues in the CDR3. From germline, CDR1 is SQVTM and CDR2 ANQGSEA. CDR3 DNA sequence: TGCAGCGGGATCCCAGAGACCCAGTACTTC. Amino acids: CSGIPETQYF.

The chain recombines TRBV20-1 with TRBJ2-5, with TRBD1 as a possible D gene (5 bases). The germline V and J ends were trimmed by 1 base and 2 bases, with 26 bases remaining between them. This CDR3 has 19 residues. The V gene's germline CDR1 is DFQATT and CDR2 SNEGSKA (reference sequence). The CDR3 DNA reads TGCAGTGCTAGAGGAGACAGAGCACGGCCAATCGGGCCACAAGAGACCCAGTACTTC. It codes for CSARGDRARPIGPQETQYF.

As for this clonotype: This could be a read error, since a much larger clone is one nucleotide away. Given the absence of the conserved phenylalanine or tryptophan at the CDR3 end, a read error is likely. The chain employs TRBV2 and TRBJ2-5; 9 nucleotides agree with TRBD1. The germline V gene has CDR1 SNHLY and CDR2 FYNNEI. V was clipped by 5 bases and J by 5 bases; unmatched bases: 6. CDR3 length: 14 residues. CDR3 DNA sequence: TGTGCCAGCAGTCCCGGGACAGGGTGGGAGACCCAGTACTCC. This encodes CASSPGTGWETQYS.

V gene TRBV15 combines with J gene TRBJ1-1; possible D gene TRBD1, 5 bases. Between the trimmed V and J ends, which lost 3 bases and 3 bases, there was a span of 17 bases. The CDR3 loop spans 16 amino acids. Germline V CDR1 and CDR2: LNHNV, YYDKDF (reference sequence). CDR3 nucleotide sequence: TGTGCCACCAGCAGCGGCGGGGCCGGGCGGGACACTGAAGCTTTCTTT. Amino acids: CATSSGGAGRDTEAFF.

This clonotype was counted at least ten times. This chain joins TRBV20-1 and TRBJ2-7; TRBD2 agrees at 15 bases. CDR3 length: 17 amino acids. With V trimmed by 2 bases and J by 4 bases, 9 bases remained unmatched. CDR1 is DFQATT and CDR2 is SNEGSKA in the germline V gene (reference sequence). CDR3 sequence reads: CSARQRTSGRGVYEQYF. The CDR3 DNA reads as TGCAGTGCTAGACAAAGGACTAGCGGGAGGGGCGTATACGAGCAGTACTTC.

V usage is TRBV29-1 and J usage is TRBJ1-2; a possible D gene is TRBD1 (6 bases). Per germline, CDR1 SQVTM and CDR2 ANQGSEA. CDR3 length: 14 amino acids. V dropped 2 bases and J dropped 2 bases, with 12 bases sitting between them. CDR3 loop: CSVELGAPNYGYTF. The CDR3 DNA is TGCAGCGTTGAACTGGGGGCCCCCAACTATGGCTACACCTTC.